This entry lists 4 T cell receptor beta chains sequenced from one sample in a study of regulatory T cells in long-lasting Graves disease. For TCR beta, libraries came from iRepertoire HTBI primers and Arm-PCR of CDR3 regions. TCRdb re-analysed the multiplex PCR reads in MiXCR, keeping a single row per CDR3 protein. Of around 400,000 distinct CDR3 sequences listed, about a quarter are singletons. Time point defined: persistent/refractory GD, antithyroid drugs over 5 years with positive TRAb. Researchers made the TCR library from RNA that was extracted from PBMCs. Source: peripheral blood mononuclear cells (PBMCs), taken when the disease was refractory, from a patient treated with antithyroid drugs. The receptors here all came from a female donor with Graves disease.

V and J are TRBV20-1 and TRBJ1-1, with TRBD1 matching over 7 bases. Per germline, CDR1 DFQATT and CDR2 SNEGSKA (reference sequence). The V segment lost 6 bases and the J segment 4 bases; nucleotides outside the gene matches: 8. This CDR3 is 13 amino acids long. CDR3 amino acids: CSADRDWGTEAFF. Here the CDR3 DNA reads TGCAGTGCCGACAGGGATTGGGGCACTGAAGCTTTCTTT.

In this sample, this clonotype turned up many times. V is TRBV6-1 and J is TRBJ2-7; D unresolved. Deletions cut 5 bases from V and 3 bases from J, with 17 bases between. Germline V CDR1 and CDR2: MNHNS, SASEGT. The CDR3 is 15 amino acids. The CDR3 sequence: CASSTPLRSSYEQYF. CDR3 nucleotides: TGTGCCAGCAGTACCCCCCTGCGCAGTAGCTACGAGCAGTACTTC.

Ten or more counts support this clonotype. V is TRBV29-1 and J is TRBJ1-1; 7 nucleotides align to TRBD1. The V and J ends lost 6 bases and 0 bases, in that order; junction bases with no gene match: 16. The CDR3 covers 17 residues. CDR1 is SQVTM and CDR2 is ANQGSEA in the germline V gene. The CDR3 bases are TGCAGCGTCCAGCAGGGGGGGTTGTGGGCAATGAACACTGAAGCTTTCTTT. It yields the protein CSVQQGGLWAMNTEAFF.

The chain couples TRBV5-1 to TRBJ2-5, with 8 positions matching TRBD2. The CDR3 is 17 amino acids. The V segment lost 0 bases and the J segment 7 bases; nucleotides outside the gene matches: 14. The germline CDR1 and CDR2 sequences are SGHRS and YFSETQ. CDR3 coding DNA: TGCGCCAGCAGCTTGGCCGGCCGAGCGGGAGAGCTAGGGACCCAGTACTTC. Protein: CASSLAGRAGELGTQYF.